This TCR beta chain was observed in a study of B cell selection in AIRE deficiency. The sorted conventional CD4 T cells were gated as CD4+CD127+. Germline CDR1 reads MDHEN; CDR2 reads SYDVKM. The CDR3 is 15 amino acids. V shed 2 bases and J shed 0 bases, with 10 bases lying between them. Sequencing was performed with immunoSEQ multiplex PCR; in TCRdb, only in-frame clones are kept and a portion is missing. This table has some 25,000 clones, roughly 95% appearing once. In regard to this clone: Its antigen is currently unknown.

Whole-study findings and limits: About 29% of healthy-donor shared Treg TCRbeta sequences appeared in patient Tconv cells. Only approximately 9.2% of around 3,900 shared Treg sequences were patient-specific; 30% to 35% healthy-specific.

Sequenced input: CD4+CD127+ conventional T cells sorted from PBMCs. The chain is built from TRBV28 and TRBJ1-1; D is perhaps TRBD1 (6 bases). This clonotype was obtained from a human donor in good health. The CDR3 DNA reads TGTGCCAGCAGTTTAAGTGGGGGCCTGAACACTGAAGCTTTCTTT. Its protein is CASSLSGGLNTEAFF.